In this sample, the clone carrying this TCR beta chain turned up a few times. Its specificity is not known. The sample is drawn from a study of blood T cells in healthy people across ages. Study-wide background: Template-switching capture recovered about one barcoded beta molecule per two T cells. General observations from the study: The study regarded diversity estimates from one million T cells as underestimates.

A second PCR, run for about 7 to 12 cycles, used a sample-barcoded 5' primer plus a J-beta primer mix. TCRdb processed the 5' RACE reads anew with MiXCR; each CDR3 protein has one entry. The sample has approximately 2,000,000 distinct CDR3 sequences, roughly two fifths seen once. V shed 4 bases and J 3 bases; nucleotides not matched to a gene: 2. The CDR3 has 14 residues. Germline lookup yields CDR1 MNHEY and CDR2 SVGAGI. Isolation recovered at least 6.5 million PBMCs from every sample. The sample was blood. The V and J genes are TRBV6-5 and TRBJ1-2, with 10 bases aligning to TRBD1. This clonotype was sampled from a human donor in good health. CDR3 in DNA: TGTGCCAGCAGTTGGGGGACAGGGGACTATGGCTACACCTTC. Its protein product is CASSWGTGDYGYTF.